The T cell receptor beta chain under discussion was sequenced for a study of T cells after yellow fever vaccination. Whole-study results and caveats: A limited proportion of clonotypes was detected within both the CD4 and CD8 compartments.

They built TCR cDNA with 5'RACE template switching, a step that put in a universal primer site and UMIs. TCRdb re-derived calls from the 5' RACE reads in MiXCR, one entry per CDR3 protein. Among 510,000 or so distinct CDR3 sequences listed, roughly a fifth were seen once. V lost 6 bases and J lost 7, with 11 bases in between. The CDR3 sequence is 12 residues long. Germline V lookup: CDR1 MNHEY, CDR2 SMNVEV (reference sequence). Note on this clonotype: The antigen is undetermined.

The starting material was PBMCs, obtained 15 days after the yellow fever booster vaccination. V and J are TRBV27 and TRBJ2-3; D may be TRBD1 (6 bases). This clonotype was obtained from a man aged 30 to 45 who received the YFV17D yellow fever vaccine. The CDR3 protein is CASSDRLNTQYF. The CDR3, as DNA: TGTGCCAGCAGCGACAGGTTGAATACGCAGTATTTT.